In this sample, the clone carrying this T cell receptor (beta chain) turned up a few times. Its target is unknown. Trimming took off 7 bases at V and 7 bases at J, with 17 bases between the two ends. Per the germline V gene, CDR1 is SNHLY and CDR2 is FYNNEI. The CDR3 sequence is 15 residues long. The data originate from a study of OX40 agonist ivuxolimab in advanced cancers. Study-wide points: Researchers report that CD8+ T cells had, on average, more expanded clones than CD4+. Among expanded peripheral T cells, antigen specificity went undetermined. The authors also found low normalized T-cell clonal expansion in some nonresponders. Blood T cells, both CD4+ and CD8+, expanded clonally by week 6 at 0.1 to 3.0 mg/kg.

Sequencing used immunoSEQ multiplex PCR; TCRdb keeps in-frame clones, though not all of them. The repertoire consists of about 64,000 clones, with roughly 80% occurring once and the leading ten covering approximately 5.2%. V is TRBV2 and J is TRBJ1-6; D is possibly TRBD1 (5 bases). Sequencing used CD4+ or CD8+ T cells sorted from blood, obtained in a trial of the OX40 agonist ivuxolimab. This clonotype was sampled from an adult with an advanced solid tumor such as melanoma, head and neck, liver or kidney cancer. The CDR3 loop is CASITGQGGNSPLHF. The CDR3 nucleotides read TGTGCCAGCATTACGGGGCAGGGAGGAAATTCACCCCTCCACTTT. The whole variable domain, filled in from reference TRBV2 and TRBJ1-6, reads EPEVTQTPSHQVTQMGQEVILRCVPISNHLYFYWYRQILGQKVEFLVSFYNNEISEKSEIFDDQFSVERPDGSNFTLKIRSTKLEDSAMYFCASITGQGGNSPLHFGNGTRLTVT.